The T cell receptor beta chain described here comes from a study of cytomegalovirus exposure and HLA in healthy donors (dated by TCRdb to the late 2010s). For the study in its entirety: An earlier analysis of roughly 500 of the donors reported about 250 Gb of sequence data and around 110 million unique TCR beta sequences from 150 million to 200 million T cells. A later analysis re-examined previously published TCR beta repertoires from over 500 donors and added high-resolution HLA genotyping to investigate patterns of TCR occurrence. On average, roughly 200,000 unique TCR beta nucleotide sequences were sequenced per donor among some 430 genotyped donors of the cohort, with roughly 18% of those sequences being non-productive. About 320 gigabases of sequencing data and tens of millions of unique TCR sequences were included in an early release covering about 600 HLA-typed donors. Because of strong linkage in the cohort, roughly five DR-DQ haplotypes were treated as single units for association and clustering. Donor age, sex, ethnicity and CMV serostatus were collected together with the repertoire data. HLA typing covered class I and class II loci at four-digit resolution. The number of typed donors differed by locus: about 629-640 for A, B, C, DRB1 and DQB1; some 540 for DQA1; some 590 for DPA1; and approximately 450 for DPB1. Of the 300 to 500 genotyped donors, 80% to 90% were placed in the genetic ancestry cluster associated with self-reported Caucasian donors. High-throughput TCR immunosequencing, statistical association of individual TCRs with disease status, and machine learning were combined to predict cytomegalovirus infection status. A later genetic analysis used genome-wide SNP genotypes for about 60% of the roughly 700 donors, treating that subset as a discovery cohort. In an earlier analysis of more than 550 of the donors, high-throughput TCR beta sequencing was used to judge whether each TCR beta V gene segment behaved as functional or pseudogenic. The study profiled the T cell repertoires of some 610 subjects by immunosequencing and related them to cytomegalovirus serostatus. Rather than drawing on any new phenotypic data, the later analysis identified candidate immune exposures from TCR beta sequences and the way those sequences occurred across donors. The study aimed to test whether cataloging public T cell receptors could reveal signatures of past pathogen exposure. Along with the approximately 650-subject first cohort, a separate validation cohort of over a hundred different subjects was used. All discovery cohort repertoires had been generated on a single sequencing platform. Here is what the overall study found, with its caveats: A further reported finding was that TCR beta sequences accurately predicted the HLA-A and HLA-B alleles for most subjects in the first cohort. Most CMV-associated TCR beta chains appeared to be HLA-restricted in a later analysis, and the HLA associations seemed to be driven largely by CMV exposure. Immune exposure information for the cohort was limited to CMV serostatus. Several of the top co-occurrence clusters appeared to be linked to parvovirus B19, influenza, CMV and Epstein-Barr virus, according to a later analysis. When HLA alleles, especially DR and DQ, strongly co-occurred, attributing TCR associations to individual alleles was difficult. Because counts were too low, seventeen rarely observed V segments, including chromosome 9 orphons, were left out of the earlier analysis of roughly 600 of the donors. Because HLA typing was unavailable for some donors at each locus, only the typed subset was used in association tests. The authors suggested that the approach could potentially be generalized to other disease states and immunological phenotypes. While some public TCRs were present in many individuals, most TCR sequences turned up only very rarely across donors. A few of the identified cytomegalovirus-associated TCR beta chains were confirmed in vitro to be specific for cytomegalovirus antigens. The sequencing pipeline was judged likely to have produced a cluster of highly shared sequence variants as a technical artifact. In a later analysis, HLA-associated TCR beta chains were found to be more clonally expanded and to have lower generation probabilities than equally common non-associated chains. Broadly in line with IMGT annotations, most TCR beta V segments showed up in productive rearrangements about 90% or about 30% of the time in an earlier analysis of 587 of the donors. Compared with the 666-donor mean, donors in an Asian-associated ancestry cluster had fewer N-insertions in productive TCRs, according to a later genetic analysis. In a later analysis, the rate of TCR association differed among HLA loci, with DRB1 alleles having the most associated TCRs and HLA-C alleles having the fewest. Linkage disequilibrium might explain the correlated functional status among segregating V segments, but an unknown experimental factor could not be ruled out. The cohort was sequenced for TCR beta chains only, and without alpha or paired-chain data the features that could be detected were limited. In the study, about 150 TCR beta chains were listed as associated with cytomegalovirus. The classifier was reported to diagnose cytomegalovirus status with high specificity and sensitivity in both the original cohort and the validation cohort. Presence/absence analyses assumed roughly uniform sequencing depth across donors, an assumption that may not hold. A later analysis associated 16,951 TCR beta sequences with specific HLA alleles at a false discovery rate of 0.05. In a later genetic analysis, a missense DCLRE1C variant was associated with V-gene and J-gene trimming of TCR beta chains, and the association was replicated in an independent cohort.

The library was obtained by the immunoSEQ multiplex PCR assay. For the multiplex PCR, a mixture combining 60 forward primers for TCR Vbeta segments and 13 reverse primers for TCR Jbeta segments was used. A multiplex PCR assay on genomic DNA amplified the CDR3 region of rearranged TCR beta genes. The Illumina HiSeq System was used to sequence the amplified TCR beta libraries as 87-base-pair reads. In the authors' own workflow: Across the 700 or so repertoires, a later analysis counted 80 million or so unique TCR beta chains, 9.5 million to 12 million of which were shared by at least two donors. To remove PCR and sequencing errors, raw reads were error-corrected and collapsed into unique sequences using a nearest-neighbor algorithm that merged closely related sequences. Alignment of CDR3 sequences to IMGT reference sequences was used to assign V, D and J gene segments. For a sequence to be retained, a match of at least six nucleotides to both a V gene segment and a J gene segment was required. A rearrangement was called productive if the CDR3 had no stop codons and remained in frame with V and J, and every other rearrangement was called non-productive. CDR3 was defined by IMGT convention, running from the second conserved V-encoded cysteine to the conserved J-encoded phenylalanine. The earlier analysis of roughly 590 of the donors excluded sequences that lacked an unambiguous match to a single V gene segment. In an earlier analysis of approximately 550 of the donors, V segments were called functional above 56.7% productive rearrangements and were called segregating when the between-donor standard deviation exceeded 5%. A statistical classification framework was built for diagnosing cytomegalovirus status from the catalog of TCR beta chain sequences. In a later analysis, V and J genes were assigned by comparing TCR nucleotide sequences against IMGT/GENE-DB human TR gene sequences. Using the TCRdist pipeline, a later analysis assigned CDR3 sequences along with most-parsimonious VDJ recombination scenarios. A later analysis defined each TCR beta chain by its CDR3 amino acid sequence plus V-gene family, and excluded reads lacking a unique V-gene family. A later analysis removed roughly 590 highly shared, low-generation-probability nucleotide sequences to deal with suspected cross-contamination and a sequencing artifact. In a later analysis, a clonal expansion index for each public chain was calculated from normalized within-repertoire ranks of inferred template counts. In a later analysis, generation probabilities were computed using a VDJ recombination model fitted to out-of-frame rearrangements, and the results were checked against IGoR. In a later analysis, hypergeometric tests were used to score TCR-TCR, TCR-HLA and TCR-CMV co-occurrence, with a repertoire-size bias correction applied to TCR pairs. A later analysis estimated false discovery rates by permuting HLA or CMV assignments 20 times. In a later analysis, co-occurring TCRs were grouped using DBSCAN, with TCRdist sequence similarity added in when clustering inside HLA-allele-positive subsets. Repertoires with fewer than 30,000 or more than 120,000 public chains, plus five repertoires with anomalous nucleotide sharing, were excluded from co-occurrence clustering. As stored in TCRdb, this immuneACCESS dataset retains in-frame rearrangements with V and J assigned. A fraction of the clones does not appear; measured against another copy, unresolved V genes explain less than half of the discrepancy, and the remainder lacks a known reason. V and J calls and clone size come straight from that table; D and trimming were deduced from the DNA. The table held for this sample gives roughly 70,000 clones. 2.7% of the sample goes to the ten largest clones.

Details on this clone: It lacks a known antigen.

The cohort was made up of around 720 healthy bone marrow donors. All cohort members were sampled while nominally healthy, although unrecorded immune exposures were likely present. The donor was CMV seronegative and was included in the group of a few hundred seronegative cohort members. Every donor gave a peripheral blood sample, and the peripheral blood mononuclear cells from that sample were used for TCR beta sequencing. Genomic DNA was extracted from the blood cell samples with the Qiagen DNeasy Blood Extraction Kit. This clonotype was obtained from a man aged 40-55 years in good health and CMV-seronegative. The sample taken for sequencing was PBMCs.

The nucleotides are TGTGCCAGCTCCTTGCGTGCCGAAGAGACCCAGTACTTC. It encodes CASSLRAEETQYF. The chain is made from TRBV6-5 and TRBJ2-5, with the identity of the D gene unclear. A distance of 13 bases separates the germline ends of V and J, which lose 8 bases and 3 bases respectively. The CDR3 sequence holds 13 residues, the cysteine and phenylalanine included. Just the 39-base CDR3 DNA is kept, in frame starting at base 1. The CDR1 and CDR2 encoded by the germline V gene are MNHEY and SVGAGI.